The 25 T cell receptor beta chains given below trace back to one sample, sequenced in a study of cytomegalovirus exposure and HLA in healthy donors (dated by TCRdb to about 2017). Preparation of the library involved the immunoSEQ multiplex PCR assay. The multiplex PCR relied on a mix of 60 forward primers for TCR Vbeta segments and 13 reverse primers for TCR Jbeta segments. This is the immuneACCESS table as TCRdb keeps it, with only in-frame sequences that have V and J called. A part of the clones is gone; compared with another copy, unresolved V genes explain less than half, and the rest is unexplained. The data table for this sample lists 150,000 to 200,000 clones. The top ten constitute around 1.2% of the sample. Sequencing was performed on PBMCs. Receptor source: a woman aged 55-75 years in good health and CMV-seronegative.

V and J are TRBV25-1 and TRBJ1-1, with TRBD1 as a possible D gene (5 bases). Germline V CDR1 and CDR2: MGHDK, SYGVNS. V dropped 5 bases and J dropped 4 bases, with 14 bases sitting between them. This CDR3 has 14 amino acids. The CDR3 protein is CASSPQGGGTEAFF. The CDR3 DNA reads as TGTGCCAGCAGTCCTCAGGGAGGTGGCACTGAAGCTTTCTTT.

The chain's CDR3 is CASSLEGLTEAFF. The CDR3 nucleotides read TGCGCCAGCAGCTTGGAGGGGCTCACTGAAGCTTTCTTT. The chain combines TRBV5-1 with TRBJ1-1; the D gene is possibly TRBD1 (5 bases). Germline-derived CDR1 and CDR2 are SGHRS and YFSETQ. V was pared by 0 bases and J by 4 bases, with 7 bases between. The CDR3 sequence is 13 residues long.

V is TRBV21-1 and J is TRBJ2-7; no check of the table's D call, TRBD2, against the DNA was made. TRBV21-1 is a pseudogene. This CDR3 has 17 residues. The CDR3 spells CASSSQNNSSRGYEQYF. The CDR3 nucleotides read TGTGCCAGCAGCTCACAAAATAATAGCTCAAGAGGGTACGAGCAGTACTTC.

The chain uses TRBV4-1 and TRBJ1-5, with D perhaps matching TRBD1 (6 bases). CDR3 length: 14 amino acids. Germline loops: CDR1 MGHRA, CDR2 YSYEKL. Deletions cut 4 bases from V and 5 bases from J, with 12 bases between. The CDR3 coding sequence is TGCGCCAGCAGCCGGGCAGGGGTCTATCAGCCCCAGCATTTT. It specifies CASSRAGVYQPQHF.

The rearrangement links TRBV10-1 to TRBJ2-1; D is possibly TRBD2 (6 bases). The V gene's germline CDR1 is WNHNN and CDR2 SYGVQD (reference sequence). Trimming took off 3 bases at V and 5 bases at J, with 14 bases between the two ends. The CDR3 runs to 15 residues. The CDR3 nucleotides are TGCGCCAGCAGTGAAGGTAGCGGCATGCACAATGAGCAGTTCTTC. It yields the protein CASSEGSGMHNEQFF.

The V gene is TRBV7-3, the J gene TRBJ2-7; TRBD2 aligns across 9 bases. The CDR3 is made up of 15 amino acids. The germline V gene encodes CDR1 SGHTA and CDR2 FQGTGA. Trimming at V came to 2 bases and at J to 3 bases, leaving 5 bases not matched to a gene. Here the CDR3 reads CASSLEASGNYEQYF. The CDR3, as DNA: TGTGCCAGCAGCTTAGAAGCTAGCGGGAACTACGAGCAGTACTTC.

J is TRBJ2-3 and V is TRBV27, with 8 bases fitting TRBD2. CDR3 size: 16 residues. Trimming removed 6 bases from V and 3 bases from J; junction bases left unmatched: 11. Germline-derived CDR1 and CDR2 are MNHEY and SMNVEV (reference sequence). The CDR3 sequence: CASSRWPAGETDTQYF. CDR3 coding DNA: TGTGCCAGCAGCCGATGGCCAGCGGGGGAAACAGATACGCAGTATTTT.

This rearrangement joins TRBV4-3 to TRBJ2-1; TRBD1 aligns across 9 bases. V shed 0 bases and J 3 bases; nucleotides not matched to a gene: 3. The CDR3 loop spans 16 amino acids. Germline assignment: CDR1 LGHNA and CDR2 YSLEER. CDR3 loop: CASSQDGQGFYNEQFF. The CDR3 DNA sequence: TGCGCCAGCAGCCAAGATGGACAGGGGTTCTACAATGAGCAGTTCTTC.

On this clone: This specimen includes other DNA sequences encoding the same CDR3. V usage is TRBV2 and J usage is TRBJ2-5, with D unresolved. CDR1 is SNHLY and CDR2 is FYNNEI in the germline V gene. The V end lost 9 bases, the J end lost 3 bases, and 14 bases lay between the germline ends. The CDR3 sequence is 13 residues long. CDR3 in amino acids: CASVKILKETQYF. The CDR3 nucleotides read TGTGCCAGTGTCAAAATACTCAAAGAGACCCAGTACTTC. The variable domain in full, completed from reference TRBV2 and TRBJ2-5, reads EPEVTQTPSHQVTQMGQEVILRCVPISNHLYFYWYRQILGQKVEFLVSFYNNEISEKSEIFDDQFSVERPDGSNFTLKIRSTKLEDSAMYFCASVKILKETQYFGPGTRLLVL.

This chain joins TRBV29-1 and TRBJ2-7, with D perhaps TRBD1 (6 bases). Per germline, CDR1 SQVTM and CDR2 ANQGSEA. The CDR3 is 13 residues long. Trimming took 6 bases from V and 0 from J, leaving 12 bases between them. The CDR3 here is CSVPRDNSYEQYF. CDR3 DNA: TGCAGCGTCCCCCGGGACAACTCCTACGAGCAGTACTTC.

The chain employs TRBV2 and TRBJ1-1; TRBD1 agrees at 7 bases. With V trimmed by 8 bases and J by 1 base, 7 bases remained unmatched. CDR3 length: 14 residues. The germline CDR1 and CDR2 sequences are SNHLY and FYNNEI. The CDR3 spells CASGRGSGNTEAFF. The CDR3 DNA is TGTGCCAGCGGCAGGGGGTCCGGGAACACTGAAGCTTTCTTT.

Turning to this clone: In the same sample, other DNA sequences code for this CDR3. This chain joins TRBV9 and TRBJ1-6; D gene unclear. CDR3 length: 17 residues. V dropped 3 bases and J dropped 6 bases, with 19 bases sitting between them. Germline V CDR1 and CDR2: SGDLS, YYNGEE. CDR3 nucleotides: TGTGCCAGCAGCGCACGAAATGCTGACATATTTAATTCACCCCTCCACTTT. This codes for CASSARNADIFNSPLHF.

The chain couples TRBV19 to TRBJ1-5, with 7 bases that match TRBD1. The V gene end was trimmed by 5 bases and the J gene end by 2 bases; junction bases not matched to a gene: 3. The CDR3 is made up of 14 amino acids. Germline V gene sequence: CDR1 LNHDA, CDR2 SQIVND (reference sequence). The CDR3 DNA sequence: TGTGCCAGTAGTCAAGGGACAGGCAATCAGCCCCAGCATTTT. Translated, it gives CASSQGTGNQPQHF.

About this clone itself: One end of the junction varies from germline; a read error may be responsible. CDR3 in amino acids: CAISETLAAGGLFF. The CDR3 nucleotides are TGTGCCATCAGTGAGACTCTAGCGGCCGGGGGGCTGTTTTTT. The chain recombines TRBV10-3 with TRBJ2-2, with 7 bases lining up with TRBD2. This CDR3 is 14 amino acids long. The germline CDR1 and CDR2 sequences are ENHRY and SYGVKD.

The chain employs TRBV27 and TRBJ2-7; 13 bases fit TRBD2. Germline CDR1 and CDR2: MNHEY and SMNVEV (reference sequence). The trim removed 6 bases at V and 3 bases at J, leaving 5 bases unmatched. The CDR3 consists of 15 residues. This CDR3 reads CASSQLAGGLYEQYF. CDR3 coding DNA: TGTGCCAGCAGCCAACTAGCGGGGGGGCTCTACGAGCAGTACTTC.

V usage is TRBV10-3 and J usage is TRBJ2-2; 7 nucleotides align to TRBD2. The V segment lost 6 bases and the J segment 7 bases; nucleotides outside the gene matches: 5. The CDR3 consists of 13 residues. Germline V gene lookup returns CDR1 ENHRY and CDR2 SYGVKD. As DNA, the CDR3 is TGTGCCATCAGGCGGGAGAAGGTCGGGGAGCTGTTTTTT. Amino acid sequence: CAIRREKVGELFF.

This rearrangement joins TRBV7-3 to TRBJ2-3, with 10 bases that match TRBD2. Looked up from germline, CDR1 is SGHTA and CDR2 is FQGTGA. CDR3 length equals 15 residues. J was trimmed by 1 base and V by 5 bases; bases with no gene match: 3. CDR3 DNA: TGTGCCAGCAGCCAAACTAGCGGGGGCACAGATACGCAGTATTTT. Translating it yields CASSQTSGGTDTQYF.

The chain is built from TRBV7-9 and TRBJ2-7; 9 bases agree with TRBD1. The V gene's germline CDR1 is SEHNR and CDR2 FQNEAQ (reference sequence). The V segment lost 4 bases and the J segment 3 bases; nucleotides outside the gene matches: 7. The CDR3 is 15 residues long. This CDR3 reads CASSSPGTGIYEQYF. DNA for the CDR3: TGTGCCAGCAGCTCCCCCGGGACAGGGATCTACGAGCAGTACTTC.

CDR3 sequence (DNA): TGTGCCAGCTGCGGGTGGGGGGGCTCTGGGGCCAACGTCCTGACTTTC. Amino acids: CASCGWGGSGANVLTF. This sequence joins TRBV27 and TRBJ2-6; 7 nucleotides agree with TRBD2. CDR3 length equals 16 residues. The germline gives CDR1 MNHEY, CDR2 SMNVEV (reference sequence). Losses at the gene ends were 8 bases for V and 0 bases for J; bases not matched to a gene: 7. Full variable domain (missing parts from reference TRBV27 and TRBJ2-6): EAQVTQNPRYLITVTGKKLTVTCSQNMNHEYMSWYRQDPGLGLRQIYYSMNVEVTDKGDVPEGYKVSRKEKRNFPLILESPSPNQTSLYFCASCGWGGSGANVLTFGAGSRLTVL.

This rearrangement joins TRBV4-3 to TRBJ2-2; 7 bases are shared with TRBD1. CDR1 is LGHNA, CDR2 YSLEER, per germline. The CDR3 has 14 residues. J gave up 7 bases and V 4 bases, and 6 bases lay outside the gene matches. The CDR3 spells CASSPSYRGGELFF. CDR3 nucleotides: TGCGCCAGCAGCCCCAGCTACAGGGGCGGGGAGCTGTTTTTT.

The chain has TRBV6-5 and TRBJ1-1; 7 bases map to TRBD1. After removal of 6 bases from V and 7 bases from J, the junction contained 5 bases not matched to a gene. CDR3 size: 12 residues. From germline, CDR1 is MNHEY and CDR2 SVGAGI. For the CDR3, the DNA is TGTGCCAGCAGCTCTGGGACAGATGAAGCTTTCTTT. Amino acid sequence: CASSSGTDEAFF.

V is TRBV5-5 and J is TRBJ2-1; the match to TRBD2 covers 8 bases. V trimming: 0 bases; J trimming: 0 bases; junction bases outside the gene matches: 5. The germline gives CDR1 SGHKS, CDR2 YYEKEE (reference sequence). The CDR3 sequence is 17 residues long. The CDR3 reads CASSLGLATSSYNEQFF. In DNA, the CDR3 is TGTGCCAGCAGCTTGGGACTAGCGACGAGCTCCTACAATGAGCAGTTCTTC.

DNA of the CDR3: TGCGCCAGCAGCGATGGATCGGGTATGAACACTGAAGCTTTCTTT. Residues: CASSDGSGMNTEAFF. The rearrangement joins TRBV5-1 to TRBJ1-1; unclear D gene. V lost 4 bases to trimming and J lost 0 bases, with 13 bases between them. The CDR3 totals 15 residues. Germline CDR1 is SGHRS and CDR2 is YFSETQ.

Concerning this clone itself: This same CDR3 is encoded by further DNA sequences in the sample. V is TRBV5-6 and J is TRBJ2-7; 10 nucleotides agree with TRBD1. CDR1 is SGHDT, CDR2 YYEEEE, per germline. The CDR3 is 13 amino acids. V gave up 4 bases and J gave up 3 bases; unmatched junction bases: 1. The CDR3 loop reads CASSRDRGYEQYF. The CDR3 nucleotides are TGTGCCAGCAGCCGGGACAGGGGCTACGAGCAGTACTTC.

A note on this clone: The sample holds other DNA sequences that translate to the same CDR3. The chain has TRBV2 and TRBJ2-5; TRBD1 matches 7 bases. Germline V gives CDR1 SNHLY, CDR2 FYNNEI. The ends lost 8 bases at V and 1 base at J; junction bases unmatched: 4. The CDR3 spans 13 residues. CDR3 sequence: CASGDRTQETQYF. CDR3 sequence (DNA): TGTGCCAGCGGGGACAGAACCCAAGAGACCCAGTACTTC.